Following are 25 T cell receptor beta chains from one sample sequenced in a study of PD-1 blockade in classical Hodgkin lymphoma. Libraries were prepared by immunoSEQ multiplex PCR; TCRdb keeps only in-frame clonotypes and omits some of them. The sample lists about 97,000 clones, 80% to 85% occurring once. Each of the patients experienced relapse following autologous stem cell transplantation, and their brentuximab vedotin exposure differed. This specimen consisted of peripheral blood mononuclear cells (PBMCs), obtained at baseline. All receptors derive from a human donor with classical Hodgkin lymphoma.

The gene calls are TRBV5-1 and TRBJ2-3; D is uncertain. V dropped 0 bases and J dropped 2 bases, with 4 bases sitting between them. This CDR3 region has 13 residues. CDR1 and CDR2 from the germline V gene are SGHRS and YFSETQ. The DNA for the CDR3 is TGCGCCAGCAGCTTGGGCACCACAGATACGCAGTATTTT. Translated, it gives CASSLGTTDTQYF.

Only one count was recorded for this clone. V is TRBV7-3 and J is TRBJ2-1; D is possibly TRBD1 (6 bases). The germline V gene has CDR1 SGHTA and CDR2 FQGTGA. V lost 2 bases, J lost 1 base, and 12 bases lay in between. The CDR3 totals 16 residues. The CDR3 here is CASSLDNRASYNEQFF. The CDR3 DNA reads TGTGCCAGCAGCTTAGATAACAGGGCTTCCTACAATGAGCAGTTCTTC.

The chain recombines TRBV7-8 with TRBJ2-3, with 15 bases fitting TRBD2. CDR3 length: 18 amino acids. Germline V gene sequence: CDR1 SGHVS, CDR2 FQNEAQ. Trimming took 2 bases from V and 6 from J; bases not matched to a gene: 9. The CDR3, as DNA: TGTGCCAGCAGCTTAAGACCGGGACTAGCGGGAGGAGGGGATACGCAGTATTTT. Residues: CASSLRPGLAGGGDTQYF.

The chain couples TRBV30 to TRBJ1-5, with D unresolved. V shed 1 base and J shed 3 bases, with 7 bases lying between them. CDR3 length: 13 residues. CDR1 and CDR2 (germline): GTSNPN, SVGIG (reference sequence). CDR3 coding DNA: TGTGCCTGGAGTGACGGGTCCAATCAGCCCCAGCATTTT. It translates to CAWSDGSNQPQHF.

The J gene is TRBJ2-7, the V gene TRBV7-2; TRBD2 matches at 8 bases. The CDR3 is made up of 14 amino acids. Germline V lookup: CDR1 SGHTA, CDR2 FQGNSA. V shed 4 bases, J shed 3 bases, and the junction held 5 bases outside the gene matches. The CDR3 bases are TGTGCCAGCAGCTCAGGAACTAGCGGCTACGAGCAGTACTTC. It is translated as CASSSGTSGYEQYF.

J is TRBJ1-2 and V is TRBV6-1; D call uncertain. The V and J ends lost 5 bases and 5 bases respectively, with 12 bases between them. The CDR3 extends over 13 amino acids. The germline gives CDR1 MNHNS, CDR2 SASEGT. CDR3 coding DNA: TGTGCCAGCAGTCCAGGTGCGGAGTATGGCTACACCTTC. This codes for CASSPGAEYGYTF.

This clone was counted a few times. V and J are TRBV7-3 and TRBJ2-7; D remains ambiguous. Germline CDR1 is SGHTA and CDR2 is FQGTGA. CDR3 length: 13 amino acids. V lost 0 bases, J lost 6 bases, and 9 bases lay in between. CDR3 nucleotides: TGTGCCAGCAGCTTAACACGTACGGGCGAGCAGTACTTC. Translating gives CASSLTRTGEQYF.

The gene calls are TRBV28 and TRBJ1-4, with D possibly matching TRBD1 (5 bases). The CDR3 runs 15 residues. V was pared by 6 bases and J by 5 bases, with 16 bases between. The germline gives CDR1 MDHEN, CDR2 SYDVKM. CDR3 residues: CASSPRGRANEKLFF. The CDR3 DNA sequence: TGTGCCAGCAGCCCTCGAGGCAGGGCCAATGAAAAACTGTTTTTT. The full variable domain, its missing parts supplied by reference TRBV28 and TRBJ1-4, is DVKVTQSSRYLVKRTGEKVFLECVQDMDHENMFWYRQDPGLGLRLIYFSYDVKMKEKGDIPEGYSVSREKKERFSLILESASTNQTSMYLCASSPRGRANEKLFFGSGTQLSVL.

The sample holds a few counts of this clone. This chain uses TRBV2 with TRBJ1-2, with D unresolved. Per the germline V gene, CDR1 is SNHLY and CDR2 is FYNNEI. The CDR3 runs to 15 residues. V lost 4 bases and J 6 bases, leaving 18 bases between the germline ends. The CDR3 nucleotides read TGTGCCAGCAGTGGTTGGTACGGAGATAGTCATGGCTACACCTTC. Its translation: CASSGWYGDSHGYTF. Full variable domain (rest looked up from reference TRBV2 and TRBJ1-2): EPEVTQTPSHQVTQMGQEVILRCVPISNHLYFYWYRQILGQKVEFLVSFYNNEISEKSEIFDDQFSVERPDGSNFTLKIRSTKLEDSAMYFCASSGWYGDSHGYTFGSGTRLTVV.

The sample holds a few counts of this clone. The chain uses TRBV19 and TRBJ2-7; D is undetermined. The CDR3 is 13 amino acids. Between the trimmed V and J ends, which lost 3 bases and 2 bases, there was a span of 8 bases. The germline CDR1 and CDR2 sequences are LNHDA and SQIVND (reference sequence). CDR3 coding DNA: TGTGCCAGTAGTATTAATGGCCCCTACGAGCAGTACTTC. Residues: CASSINGPYEQYF.

The genes are TRBV5-1 and TRBJ2-7; the match to TRBD2 covers 12 bases. The junction had 3 bases not matched to a gene; V was cut back by 2 bases and J by 6 bases. This CDR3 comprises 14 residues. Germline-derived CDR1 and CDR2 are SGHRS and YFSETQ. The DNA for the CDR3 is TGCGCCAGCAGCTTCCTAGCGGGAGGGAGCGAGCAGTACTTC. Translation: CASSFLAGGSEQYF. The whole variable domain, remainder taken from reference TRBV5-1 and TRBJ2-7, is KAGVTQTPRYLIKTRGQQVTLSCSPISGHRSVSWYQQTPGQGLQFLFEYFSETQRNKGNFPGRFSGRQFSNSRSEMNVSTLELGDSALYLCASSFLAGGSEQYFGPGTRLTVT.

The chain links TRBV2 to TRBJ1-5, with 9 bases that match TRBD1. With V trimmed by 5 bases and J by 4 bases, 6 bases remained unmatched. The CDR3 covers 15 residues. CDR1 and CDR2 (germline): SNHLY, FYNNEI. The CDR3 DNA sequence: TGTGCCAGCAGTAACCCGGGACAGGGTAATCAGCCCCAGCATTTT. It specifies CASSNPGQGNQPQHF.

The CDR3 DNA reads TGTGCCAGCAGTCCCTTTGGGTCCCACAATGAGCAGTTCTTC. Its translation is CASSPFGSHNEQFF. The V call is TRBV6-4, the J call TRBJ2-1; D ambiguous. This CDR3 is 14 amino acids long. The V gene's germline CDR1 is MRHNA and CDR2 SNTAGT. Trimming stripped 5 bases from V and 5 bases from J, with 13 bases between.

The rearrangement joins TRBV18 to TRBJ1-2; 7 bases are a match to TRBD1. V was clipped by 4 bases and J by 3 bases; unmatched bases: 2. The germline gives CDR1 KGHSH, CDR2 LQKENI. The CDR3 sequence is 13 residues long. CDR3 coding DNA: TGTGCCAGCTCACAGGGGGCAGACTATGGCTACACCTTC. It yields the protein CASSQGADYGYTF.

This chain connects TRBV5-6 to TRBJ2-3; D is possibly TRBD1 or TRBD2 (5 bases each). Germline loops: CDR1 SGHDT, CDR2 YYEEEE. The CDR3 extends over 14 amino acids. V lost 0 bases and J 3 bases, leaving 8 bases between the germline ends. CDR3 nucleotide sequence: TGTGCCAGCAGCTTGGAGGGACCAACAGATACGCAGTATTTT. This translates into CASSLEGPTDTQYF.

The chain combines TRBV9 with TRBJ2-1; D possibly matches TRBD1 or TRBD2 (6 bases each). The CDR3 runs to 12 residues. The ends were cut back, 3 bases at V and 10 bases at J, with 11 bases in the middle. Germline V gene data show CDR1 as SGDLS and CDR2 as YYNGEE. This CDR3 reads CASSGGAGEQFF. For the CDR3, the DNA is TGTGCCAGCAGCGGGGGGGCTGGAGAGCAGTTCTTC.

The chain has TRBV5-8 and TRBJ2-5; no clear D. The CDR3 is 12 amino acids. V was cut by 2 bases and J by 1 base, with 3 bases left in between. Germline CDR1 reads SGHTS; CDR2 reads YDEGEE. The CDR3, as DNA: TGTGCCAGCAGCTTCCTCCAAGAGACCCAGTACTTC. It translates to CASSFLQETQYF.

The chain joins TRBV25-1 to TRBJ2-7; TRBD2 matches 10 bases. Germline-derived CDR1 and CDR2 are MGHDK and SYGVNS. The CDR3 spans 15 residues. Trimming cost V 1 base and J 2 bases; bases outside gene matches: 2. The CDR3 spells CASSESLAGTYEQYF. In DNA, the CDR3 is TGTGCCAGCAGTGAATCACTAGCGGGGACCTACGAGCAGTACTTC.

This clone was counted ten times or more. The J gene is TRBJ2-2, the V gene TRBV6-6, with D possibly matching TRBD2 (5 bases). CDR1 MNHNY and CDR2 SVGAGI come from the germline V gene (reference sequence). Trimming took 6 bases from V and 4 from J, leaving 15 bases between them. The CDR3 spans 15 residues. For the CDR3, the DNA is TGTGCCAGCAGCCGCTGGGAGCCCCTCACCGGGGAGCTGTTTTTT. Its protein is CASSRWEPLTGELFF.

The chain recombines TRBV19 with TRBJ2-1, with unresolved D. V was cut by 4 bases and J by 2 bases, with 12 bases left in between. The CDR3 length is 15 residues. Germline V gene sequence: CDR1 LNHDA, CDR2 SQIVND (reference sequence). Here the CDR3 reads CASSTRPDPYNEQFF. For the CDR3, the DNA is TGTGCCAGTAGTACCCGCCCCGACCCCTACAATGAGCAGTTCTTC.

This clone was picked up one time. The J gene is TRBJ2-2, the V gene TRBV5-1; D tentatively fits TRBD1 or TRBD2 (5 bases each). From germline, CDR1 is SGHRS and CDR2 YFSETQ. With 0 bases removed from V and 6 bases from J, the gap between germline ends came to 12 bases. The CDR3 sequence is 15 residues long. In DNA, the CDR3 is TGCGCCAGCAGCTTGGATCCGGGACCGGCCGGGGAGCTGTTTTTT. Its protein is CASSLDPGPAGELFF. The variable domain in full, completed from reference TRBV5-1 and TRBJ2-2, reads KAGVTQTPRYLIKTRGQQVTLSCSPISGHRSVSWYQQTPGQGLQFLFEYFSETQRNKGNFPGRFSGRQFSNSRSEMNVSTLELGDSALYLCASSLDPGPAGELFFGEGSRLTVL.

This clone has just one count. The chain employs TRBV5-1 and TRBJ2-1; 7 bases agree with TRBD2. CDR1 is SGHRS, CDR2 YFSETQ, per germline. Trimming removed 9 bases from V and 5 bases from J; junction bases left unmatched: 8. The CDR3 is 13 residues long. The CDR3 loop is CATSSGVNNEQFF. CDR3 DNA: TGCGCCACCTCTAGCGGTGTTAACAATGAGCAGTTCTTC.

The V call is TRBV14, the J call TRBJ1-1, with D perhaps TRBD1 (5 bases). The V gene's germline CDR1 is SGHDN and CDR2 FVKESK. Trimming left V 0 bases short and J 11 bases short, with 7 bases between. This CDR3 has 11 residues. CDR3 nucleotides: TGTGCCAGCAGCCAAGAAGGGGTTGCTTTCTTT. Protein: CASSQEGVAFF.

The gene calls are TRBV7-2 and TRBJ2-1; TRBD2 aligns across 11 bases. Germline values: CDR1 SGHTA, CDR2 FQGNSA. There are 15 residues in the CDR3. J lost 9 bases, V lost 0 bases, and 4 bases had no gene match. The CDR3 region is CASSLAGLAGGEQFF. The CDR3 coding sequence is TGTGCCAGCAGCTTAGCCGGACTAGCGGGTGGTGAGCAGTTCTTC. The variable domain in full, completed from reference TRBV7-2 and TRBJ2-1, reads GAGVSQSPSNKVTEKGKDVELRCDPISGHTALYWYRQSLGQGLEFLIYFQGNSAPDKSGLPSDRFSAERTGGSVSTLTIQRTQQEDSAVYLCASSLAGLAGGEQFFGPGTRLTVL.

CDR3 sequence reads: CASSYDSRLEPLHF. CDR3 DNA: TGTGCCAGCAGTTACGACAGCCGCCTAGAGCCCCTCCACTTT. J is TRBJ1-6 and V is TRBV6-5; possibly TRBD1 for D (5 bases). V gave up 2 bases and J gave up 13 bases, with 15 bases separating them. There are 14 residues in the CDR3. The germline V gene has CDR1 MNHEY and CDR2 SVGAGI.